The clone carrying this T cell receptor beta chain occurred many times. In the original workflow: Reference gene primer amplification gave estimated nucleated cell counts. TCRdb keeps only in-frame clones here, not all; method: immunoSEQ multiplex PCR. D and trimming were read from the DNA, whereas the V and J calls and clone size are those reported in that table. The data show about 150,000 clones, approximately 80% seen once. V dropped 4 bases and J dropped 5; count of bases not matched to a gene: 3. Germline V lookup: CDR1 SNHLY, CDR2 FYNNEI. The CDR3 loop spans 14 amino acids. The data were taken from a study of blood T cell repertoires in COVID-19. Study at large: Samples taken during acute and convalescent COVID-19 were collected in the United States, Italy and Spain. PBMCs, B-cell-depleted T cells, or T cells were the source of the cDNA or gDNA that made up the material.

This TCR derives from a woman between 50 and 59 years old with acute or convalescent COVID-19. The genes are TRBV2 and TRBJ1-5; 9 nucleotides match TRBD1. Sequenced: peripheral blood. Here the CDR3 DNA reads TGTGCCAGCAGTGGCAACAGGGGGCATCAGCCCCAGCATTTT. It translates to CASSGNRGHQPQHF.